These 27 T cell receptor beta chains originate from one sample sequenced in a study of blood T cell repertoires in COVID-19. Repertoires were generated with immunoSEQ multiplex PCR, while TCRdb's copy carries only in-frame clones and drops some. Of hundreds of thousands of clones in the sample, around nine tenths are singletons; the top ten hold around 0.84%. Sequencing was done on a sample of peripheral blood. The receptors were sampled from a man in his 60s with COVID-19, enrolled during active disease.

The V gene is TRBV18, the J gene TRBJ1-1; 7 bases map to TRBD1. Germline lookup yields CDR1 KGHSH and CDR2 LQKENI. CDR3 length equals 18 residues. With V trimmed by 1 base and J by 6 bases, 17 bases remained unmatched. This CDR3 reads CASSPRNLRQGGMAEAFF. Written as DNA, the CDR3 is TGTGCCAGCTCACCACGTAACCTACGACAGGGTGGGATGGCTGAAGCTTTCTTT.

V gene TRBV15 combines with J gene TRBJ1-6, with D hard to call. Germline V CDR1 and CDR2: LNHNV, YYDKDF (reference sequence). The CDR3 contains 13 residues. V gave up 0 bases and J gave up 9 bases, with 6 bases separating them. DNA of the CDR3: TGTGCCACCAGCAGAGATTCAGTTTCACCCCTCCACTTT. Translating gives CATSRDSVSPLHF.

The rearrangement joins TRBV28 to TRBJ1-3; D perhaps matches TRBD1 (6 bases). V lost 4 bases to trimming and J lost 0 bases, with 13 bases between them. The CDR3 is made up of 16 amino acids. In germline, CDR1 is MDHEN, CDR2 SYDVKM. The CDR3 is CASSSGGTSSGNTIYF. The CDR3 DNA is TGTGCCAGCAGTTCGGGGGGCACGAGCTCTGGAAACACCATATATTTT.

The rearrangement uses TRBV15 and TRBJ1-1; D not resolved. V was shortened by 1 base and J by 4 bases, with 13 bases between the two germline ends. The CDR3 contains 15 residues. Looked up from germline, CDR1 is LNHNV and CDR2 is YYDKDF (reference sequence). For the CDR3, the DNA is TGTGCCACCAGCAGAGGCCTATTAGCGGGCACTGAAGCTTTCTTT. Amino acid sequence: CATSRGLLAGTEAFF.

The genes are TRBV7-2 and TRBJ2-7, with TRBD1 matching 9 bases. The CDR3 totals 13 residues. V was pared by 8 bases and J by 7 bases, with 9 bases of the junction left unmatched. Germline V gene sequence: CDR1 SGHTA, CDR2 FQGNSA. CDR3 amino acids: CASCRDRVGEQYF. The CDR3 region has the DNA TGTGCCAGCTGCCGGGACAGGGTGGGGGAGCAGTACTTC.

The chain has TRBV2 and TRBJ1-3, with D possibly matching TRBD1 (5 bases). Deletions cut 3 bases from V and 0 bases from J, with 15 bases between. Germline CDR1 is SNHLY and CDR2 is FYNNEI. The length of the CDR3 is 17 residues. The CDR3 here is CASSDAGLPISGNTIYF. The CDR3 DNA is TGTGCCAGCAGTGATGCGGGACTTCCAATCTCTGGAAACACCATATATTTT.

This chain links TRBV3-1 (or the pseudogene TRBV3-2) with TRBJ2-7; TRBD1 matches 9 bases. J lost 6 bases, V lost 3 bases, and 12 bases had no gene match. This CDR3 is 16 amino acids long. CDR1 is LGHDT, CDR2 YNNKEL, per germline (reference sequence). This CDR3 is CASSQPQTGGRGEQYF. CDR3 DNA sequence: TGTGCCAGCAGCCAGCCTCAGACAGGGGGAAGGGGCGAGCAGTACTTC.

The rearrangement uses TRBV18 and TRBJ2-7, with TRBD1 identical over 8 bases. Looked up from germline, CDR1 is KGHSH and CDR2 is LQKENI. The length of the CDR3 is 13 residues. Trimming removed 10 bases from V and 5 bases from J; junction bases left unmatched: 10. Here the CDR3 reads CATTGQGRDEQYF. The CDR3 DNA reads as TGTGCCACCACTGGACAGGGCCGGGACGAGCAGTACTTC.

This clone was detected once. The J gene is TRBJ1-2, the V gene TRBV6-2 or TRBV6-3, with D maybe TRBD1 (6 bases). CDR3 length equals 18 residues. V lost 5 bases to trimming and J lost 0 bases, with 22 bases between them. Germline assignment: CDR1 MNHEY and CDR2 SVGEGT. CDR3 DNA sequence: TGTGCCAGCAGTAGCCCGTTGGACAGCGAAAAAGCTAACTATGGCTACACCTTC. Translation gives CASSSPLDSEKANYGYTF.

The rearrangement uses TRBV6-5 and TRBJ1-2; 7 positions agree with TRBD1. Germline CDR1 and CDR2: MNHEY and SVGAGI. CDR3 length: 15 residues. The trim removed 6 bases at V and 3 bases at J, leaving 10 bases unmatched. The CDR3 DNA is TGTGCCAGCAGGTCACAGGGGACGGGGGACTATGGCTACACCTTC. Translating it yields CASRSQGTGDYGYTF.

J is TRBJ2-2 and V is TRBV6-2 or TRBV6-3; no clear D gene. CDR1 and CDR2 (germline): MNHEY, SVGEGT. The CDR3 totals 15 residues. Trimming removed 6 bases from V and 1 base from J, with 12 bases in between. This CDR3 is CASSPPSGNTGELFF. CDR3 nucleotides: TGTGCCAGCAGCCCCCCGAGTGGGAACACCGGGGAGCTGTTTTTT.

The chain's CDR3 is CASSSMDRPANYGYTF. CDR3 DNA: TGTGCCAGCAGTTCCATGGACAGGCCGGCTAACTATGGCTACACCTTC. The chain couples TRBV28 to TRBJ1-2; 7 bases are shared with TRBD1. The CDR3 runs 16 residues. CDR1 MDHEN and CDR2 SYDVKM come from the germline V gene. J was trimmed by 0 bases and V by 4 bases; bases with no gene match: 8.

The genes are TRBV6-5 and TRBJ1-5; D is undetermined. V was cut by 5 bases and J by 0 bases, with 11 bases left in between. CDR3 length equals 15 residues. Germline CDR1 reads MNHEY; CDR2 reads SVGAGI. The CDR3 reads CASSRDGLSNQPQHF. The CDR3 DNA reads as TGTGCCAGCAGTCGCGACGGACTTAGCAATCAGCCCCAGCATTTT.

The rearrangement links TRBV28 to TRBJ1-2, with D perhaps matching TRBD1 (5 bases). In germline, CDR1 is MDHEN, CDR2 SYDVKM. The V gene lost 3 bases and the J gene lost 4 bases, with 12 bases spanning the gap. The CDR3 is made up of 14 amino acids. CDR3 nucleotides: TGTGCCAGCAGTTTGGGCGGGGACGTCTATGGCTACACCTTC. As protein: CASSLGGDVYGYTF.

The chain employs TRBV10-3 and TRBJ2-7; weak D call: TRBD2 (6 bases). Germline lookup yields CDR1 ENHRY and CDR2 SYGVKD. This CDR3 spans 17 amino acids. V lost 3 bases, J lost 3 bases, and 21 bases lay in between. In DNA form, the CDR3 reads TGTGCCATCAGTGACCTGGCGGGGAGTGGGTCAAACTACGAGCAGTACTTC. Translating gives CAISDLAGSGSNYEQYF.

This sequence joins TRBV25-1 and TRBJ1-6; tentative D call: TRBD1 (6 bases). The CDR3 contains 14 residues. Germline values: CDR1 MGHDK, CDR2 SYGVNS. The ends were cut back, 4 bases at V and 10 bases at J, with 14 bases in the middle. The CDR3 bases are TGTGCCAGCAGTGCCCGGGACAATGAATCACCCCTCCACTTT. Protein: CASSARDNESPLHF. The variable domain in full, completed from reference TRBV25-1 and TRBJ1-6, reads EADIYQTPRYLVIGTGKKITLECSQTMGHDKMYWYQQDPGMELHLIHYSYGVNSTEKGDLSSESTVSRIRTEHFPLTLESARPSHTSQYLCASSARDNESPLHFGNGTRLTVT.

The V gene is TRBV7-2, the J gene TRBJ1-2; perhaps TRBD1 as D (6 bases). This CDR3 is 16 amino acids long. Trimming took off 2 bases at V and 0 bases at J, with 13 bases between the two ends. The germline V gene encodes CDR1 SGHTA and CDR2 FQGNSA. The DNA for the CDR3 is TGTGCCAGCAGCTTAACAGGGCCTTCATCTAACTATGGCTACACCTTC. Translation gives CASSLTGPSSNYGYTF.

CDR3 loop: CASSHQATSYEQYF. The DNA for the CDR3 is TGTGCCAGCAGCCACCAAGCGACCTCCTACGAGCAGTACTTC. The V gene is TRBV3-1 (or the pseudogene TRBV3-2), the J gene TRBJ2-7, with D unclear. This CDR3 comprises 14 residues. The V gene lost 3 bases and the J gene lost 0 bases, with 9 bases spanning the gap. Germline CDR1 is LGHDT and CDR2 is YNNKEL (reference sequence).

The J gene is TRBJ1-5, the V gene TRBV30; 8 positions agree with TRBD1. CDR1 GTSNPN and CDR2 SVGIG come from the germline V gene (reference sequence). The CDR3 is 15 residues long. The J segment lost 2 bases and the V segment lost 4 bases, leaving 7 bases of the junction unmatched. CDR3 bases: TGTGCCTGGACTAGCAGGGGGCAGGGCAATCAGCCCCAGCATTTT. It translates to CAWTSRGQGNQPQHF. Combining the CDR3 with reference TRBV30 and TRBJ1-5 gives the whole variable domain SQTIHQWPATLVQPVGSPLSLECTVEGTSNPNLYWYRQAAGRGLQLLFYSVGIGQISSEVPQNLSASRPQDRQFILSSKKLLLSDSGFYLCAWTSRGQGNQPQHFGDGTRLSIL.

This chain links TRBV27 with TRBJ1-2, with 10 nucleotides matching TRBD1. This CDR3 region has 18 residues. Unmatched junction bases numbered 12, after V lost 1 base and J lost 4 bases. Germline V CDR1 and CDR2: MNHEY, SMNVEV (reference sequence). The CDR3 loop reads CASSLFSATGTGVYGYTF. The DNA of the CDR3 is TGTGCCAGCAGTTTATTCTCGGCTACCGGGACAGGGGTCTATGGCTACACCTTC.

J is TRBJ1-6 and V is TRBV4-1, with D perhaps TRBD1 (5 bases). Germline CDR1 reads MGHRA; CDR2 reads YSYEKL. With 4 bases removed from V and 5 bases from J, the gap between germline ends came to 15 bases. This CDR3 is built from 16 residues. CDR3 nucleotides: TGCGCCAGCAGCCTTGGAACAGCGGGGGATAATTCACCCCTCCACTTT. Translation gives CASSLGTAGDNSPLHF.

V gene TRBV3-1 (or the pseudogene TRBV3-2) combines with J gene TRBJ1-2; TRBD1 matches 12 bases. This CDR3 region has 18 residues. From germline, CDR1 is LGHDT and CDR2 YNNKEL (reference sequence). The junction had 10 bases not matched to a gene; V was cut back by 1 base and J by 4 bases. The DNA for the CDR3 is TGTGCCAGCAGCCAAGCCGGGACAGGGGGCGGATTGGCCTATGGCTACACCTTC. Amino acid sequence: CASSQAGTGGGLAYGYTF.

The count of this clone is one. The J gene is TRBJ1-5, the V gene TRBV28; TRBD1 matches 8 bases. Trimming removed 3 bases from V and 7 bases from J; junction bases left unmatched: 5. The CDR3 is made up of 14 amino acids. The germline V gene encodes CDR1 MDHEN and CDR2 SYDVKM. The DNA of the CDR3 is TGTGCCAGCAGTTTGTCAGGGGGCAGGCAGCCCCAGCATTTT. It translates to CASSLSGGRQPQHF.

This sequence joins TRBV5-1 and TRBJ1-6; 7 bases are a match to TRBD1. The CDR3 extends over 14 amino acids. Trimming cost V 4 bases and J 8 bases; bases outside gene matches: 6. Looked up from germline, CDR1 is SGHRS and CDR2 is YFSETQ. For the CDR3, the DNA is TGCGCCAGCAGCGGGGGACAGCCTGATTCACCCCTCCACTTT. It codes for CASSGGQPDSPLHF.

The chain joins TRBV29-1 to TRBJ2-7; 12 bases match TRBD2. The CDR3 loop spans 16 amino acids. Germline lookup yields CDR1 SQVTM and CDR2 ANQGSEA. V was clipped by 4 bases and J by 5 bases; unmatched bases: 12. The CDR3 loop reads CSVALPLAGGTNEQYF. The CDR3 coding sequence is TGCAGCGTTGCCCTTCCACTAGCGGGAGGCACCAACGAGCAGTACTTC.

The chain links TRBV5-6 to TRBJ1-1, with D possibly matching TRBD1 (5 bases). From germline, CDR1 is SGHDT and CDR2 YYEEEE. The CDR3 is made up of 18 amino acids. The V and J ends lost 3 bases and 0 bases respectively, with 21 bases between them. The CDR3 nucleotides are TGTGCCAGCAGCTCCCTCCCGGGGGGGAATTGGCTGAACACTGAAGCTTTCTTT. This codes for CASSSLPGGNWLNTEAFF.

The rearrangement joins TRBV30 to TRBJ2-7, with TRBD1 identical over 7 bases. CDR3 length: 15 residues. Germline V CDR1 and CDR2: GTSNPN, SVGIG (reference sequence). J was trimmed by 5 bases and V by 7 bases; bases with no gene match: 17. CDR3 sequence: CASTPGTALMNEQYF. In DNA, the CDR3 is TGTGCCTCCACGCCCGGGACAGCCCTTATGAACGAGCAGTACTTC.